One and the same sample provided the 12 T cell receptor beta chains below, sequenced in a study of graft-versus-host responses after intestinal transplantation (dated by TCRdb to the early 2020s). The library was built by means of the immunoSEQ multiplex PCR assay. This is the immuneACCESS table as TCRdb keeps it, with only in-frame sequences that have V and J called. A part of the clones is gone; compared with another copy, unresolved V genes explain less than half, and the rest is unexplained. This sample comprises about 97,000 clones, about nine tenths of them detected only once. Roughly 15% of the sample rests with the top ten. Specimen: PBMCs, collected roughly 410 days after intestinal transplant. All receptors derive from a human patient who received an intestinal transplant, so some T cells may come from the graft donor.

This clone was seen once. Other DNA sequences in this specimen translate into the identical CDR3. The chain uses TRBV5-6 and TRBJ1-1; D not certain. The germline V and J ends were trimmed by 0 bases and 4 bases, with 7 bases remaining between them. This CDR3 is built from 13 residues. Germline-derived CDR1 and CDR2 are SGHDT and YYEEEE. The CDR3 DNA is TGTGCCAGCAGCTTGGTGGGGTCCACTGAAGCTTTCTTT. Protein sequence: CASSLVGSTEAFF.

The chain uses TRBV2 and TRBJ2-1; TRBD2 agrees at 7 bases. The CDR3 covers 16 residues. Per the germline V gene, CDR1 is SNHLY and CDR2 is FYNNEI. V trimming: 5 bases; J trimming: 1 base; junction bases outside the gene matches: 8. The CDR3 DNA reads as TGTGCCAGCAGTACTCATCTAGCGGCGTCCTACAATGAGCAGTTCTTC. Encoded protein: CASSTHLAASYNEQFF.

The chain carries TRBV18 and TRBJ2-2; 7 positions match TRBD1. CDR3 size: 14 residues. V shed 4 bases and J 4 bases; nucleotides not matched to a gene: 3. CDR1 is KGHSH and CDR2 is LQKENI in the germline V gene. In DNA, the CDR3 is TGTGCCAGCTCACGACAGGGCGGCACCGGGGAGCTGTTTTTT. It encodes CASSRQGGTGELFF.

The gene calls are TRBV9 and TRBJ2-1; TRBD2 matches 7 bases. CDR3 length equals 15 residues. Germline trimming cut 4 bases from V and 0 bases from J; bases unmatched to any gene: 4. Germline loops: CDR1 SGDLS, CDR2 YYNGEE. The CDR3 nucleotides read TGTGCCAGCAGCCTACGCGGGAGCTCCTACAATGAGCAGTTCTTC. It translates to CASSLRGSSYNEQFF.

In DNA form, the CDR3 reads TGTGCCAGCAGCCCCTGGGTAACAGGCTACACTGAAGCTTTCTTT. This codes for CASSPWVTGYTEAFF. V and J are TRBV5-6 and TRBJ1-1; weak D call: TRBD1 (5 bases). The germline CDR1 and CDR2 sequences are SGHDT and YYEEEE. The V and J ends lost 4 bases and 3 bases respectively, with 16 bases between them. The CDR3 has 15 residues. The variable domain in full, completed from reference TRBV5-6 and TRBJ1-1, reads DAGVTQSPTHLIKTRGQQVTLRCSPKSGHDTVSWYQQALGQGPQFIFQYYEEEERQRGNFPDRFSGHQFPNYSSELNVNALLLGDSALYLCASSPWVTGYTEAFFGQGTRLTVV.

The CDR3 DNA is TGTGCCAGCAGTTATGGGACAGGCGGAGGACAGCCCCAGCATTTT. Its translation is CASSYGTGGGQPQHF. The gene calls are TRBV6-5 and TRBJ1-5; 8 bases line up with TRBD1. V shed 3 bases and J 7 bases; nucleotides not matched to a gene: 8. The CDR3 extends over 15 amino acids. Germline lookup yields CDR1 MNHEY and CDR2 SVGAGI.

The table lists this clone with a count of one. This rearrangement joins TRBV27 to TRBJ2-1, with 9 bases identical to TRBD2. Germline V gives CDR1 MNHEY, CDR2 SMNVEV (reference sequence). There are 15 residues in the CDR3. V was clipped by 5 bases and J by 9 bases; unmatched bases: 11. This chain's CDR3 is CASSAPGRGGREQFF. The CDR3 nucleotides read TGTGCCAGCAGTGCCCCCGGGCGGGGGGGCCGTGAGCAGTTCTTC.

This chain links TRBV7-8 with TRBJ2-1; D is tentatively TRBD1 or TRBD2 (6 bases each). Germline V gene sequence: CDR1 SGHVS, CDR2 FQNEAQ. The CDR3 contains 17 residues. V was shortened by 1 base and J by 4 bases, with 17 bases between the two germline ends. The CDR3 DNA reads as TGTGCCAGCAGCTTAGTCAGTCAACGGGGGCCGTACAATGAGCAGTTCTTC. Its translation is CASSLVSQRGPYNEQFF.

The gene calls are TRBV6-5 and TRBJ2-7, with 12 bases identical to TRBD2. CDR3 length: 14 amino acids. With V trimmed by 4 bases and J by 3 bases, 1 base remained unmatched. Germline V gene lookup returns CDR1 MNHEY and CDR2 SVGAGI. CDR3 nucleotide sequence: TGTGCCAGCAGTTTGACTAGCGGGGGCTACGAGCAGTACTTC. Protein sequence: CASSLTSGGYEQYF.

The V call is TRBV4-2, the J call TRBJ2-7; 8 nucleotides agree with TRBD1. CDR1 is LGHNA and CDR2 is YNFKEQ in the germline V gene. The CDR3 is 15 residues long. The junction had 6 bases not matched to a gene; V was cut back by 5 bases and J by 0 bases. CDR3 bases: TGTGCCAGCAGCGCCGGACAGGGACCCTCCTACGAGCAGTACTTC. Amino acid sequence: CASSAGQGPSYEQYF.

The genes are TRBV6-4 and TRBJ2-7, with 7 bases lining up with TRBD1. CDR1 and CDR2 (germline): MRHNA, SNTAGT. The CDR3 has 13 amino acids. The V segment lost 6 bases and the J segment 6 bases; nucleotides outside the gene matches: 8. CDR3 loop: CASSVEQGTEQYF. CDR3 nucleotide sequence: TGTGCCAGCAGCGTAGAACAGGGGACCGAGCAGTACTTC.

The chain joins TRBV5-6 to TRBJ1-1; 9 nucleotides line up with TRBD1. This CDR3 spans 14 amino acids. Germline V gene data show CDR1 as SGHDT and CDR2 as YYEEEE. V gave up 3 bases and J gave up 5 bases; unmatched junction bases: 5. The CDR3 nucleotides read TGTGCCAGCAGCTGGGGGACAGGGATGACTGAAGCTTTCTTT. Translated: CASSWGTGMTEAFF. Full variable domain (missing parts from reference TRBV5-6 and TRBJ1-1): DAGVTQSPTHLIKTRGQQVTLRCSPKSGHDTVSWYQQALGQGPQFIFQYYEEEERQRGNFPDRFSGHQFPNYSSELNVNALLLGDSALYLCASSWGTGMTEAFFGQGTRLTVV.